This T cell receptor beta chain was recovered during a study of immune characterization of retroperitoneal liposarcoma. TCRdb ran MiXCR on the PCR reads and lists one entry per CDR3 protein. This sample has about 2,600 distinct CDR3 sequences, with more than 35% found just once. Germline V gene lookup returns CDR1 MNHNS and CDR2 SASEGT. The CDR3 has 13 residues. This clonotype was detected only a few times. The sample consisted of tumor tissue. V is TRBV6-1 and J is TRBJ2-1; D remains unclear. TRBJ2-7 matches the DNA end more closely, so the J call is doubtful. The receptor was isolated from a male donor with retroperitoneal liposarcoma. The CDR3 region is CASRETQVNEQYF. The CDR3 bases are TGTGCCAGCAGGGAAACGCAGGTGAATGAGCAGTACTTC.